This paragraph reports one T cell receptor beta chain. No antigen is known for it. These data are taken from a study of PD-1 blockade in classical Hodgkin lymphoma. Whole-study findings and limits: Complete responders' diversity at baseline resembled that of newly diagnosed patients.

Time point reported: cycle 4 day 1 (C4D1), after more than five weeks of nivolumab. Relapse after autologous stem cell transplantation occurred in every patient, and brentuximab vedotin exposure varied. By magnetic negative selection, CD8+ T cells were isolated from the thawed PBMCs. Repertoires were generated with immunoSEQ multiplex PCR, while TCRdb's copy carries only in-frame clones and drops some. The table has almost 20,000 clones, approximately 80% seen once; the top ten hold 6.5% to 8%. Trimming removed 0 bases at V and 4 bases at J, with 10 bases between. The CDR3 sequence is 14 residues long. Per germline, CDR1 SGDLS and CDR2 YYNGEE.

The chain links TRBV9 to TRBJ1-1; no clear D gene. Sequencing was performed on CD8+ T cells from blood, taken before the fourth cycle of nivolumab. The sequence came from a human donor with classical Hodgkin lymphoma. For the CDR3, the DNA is TGTGCCAGCAGCGTAGTGGGAGGGAGCACTGAAGCTTTCTTT. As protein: CASSVVGGSTEAFF.